The clone carrying this T cell receptor (beta chain) was picked up a small number of times. The antigen remains unidentified. The DNA is left out, because the CDR3 cannot be placed on it with certainty; the CDR3 is given as TCRdb lists it. Germline V gene sequence: CDR1 MNHNY, CDR2 SVGAGI (reference sequence). The CDR3 numbers 15 amino acids, ends counted. The sample originates from a study of memory CD4+ T cells and cytomegalovirus serostatus. Study overall: Healthy Belgian adult donors included about 10 CMV-positive and some 24 CMV-negative people.

Study outcomes and limitations: Each of 60 to 80 CMV-associated TCRbeta sequences occurred in one to five individuals.

Single viable CD3+CD4+CD8-CD45RO+ cells were sorted as the memory CD4+ T cells. Serostatus was set by detecting CMV pp150, pp28, p38, p52 IgG. The protocol was immunoSEQ multiplex PCR, while the TCRdb copy is restricted to in-frame clones and leaves out a portion. This table has about 40,000 clones, roughly 79% appearing once. Sequencing used memory CD4+ T cells from blood. The TCR originated in an adult in good health and CMV-seronegative. V is TRBV6-6 and J is TRBJ1-2. CDR3 region: CASSYVGPAHYGYTF.